A single T cell receptor (beta chain) is shown here with its context. The data belong to a study of blood T cell repertoires in COVID-19. Study as a whole: Collection of acute and convalescent COVID-19 samples took place in the United States, Italy and Spain. Sample material is recorded as cDNA or gDNA derived from T cells, B-cell-depleted T cells, or PBMCs.

Per germline, CDR1 SGHTA and CDR2 FQGNSA. The length of the CDR3 is 13 residues. The V segment lost 7 bases and the J segment 7 bases; nucleotides outside the gene matches: 8. In the original workflow: Scientists estimated how many nucleated cells there were by amplifying reference gene primers. Profiled with immunoSEQ multiplex PCR; TCRdb holds only in-frame clones, not every one. V and J calls and clone size are those listed in that table; D and trimming were worked out from the DNA. The sample yields about 77,000 clones, about 92% seen once. Specimen: peripheral blood. This chain joins TRBV7-2 and TRBJ1-2; 8 bases are shared with TRBD1. This clonotype was obtained from a woman older than 75 with active or convalescent COVID-19. The CDR3 bases are TGTGCCAGCAAGAGACAGGGGTTAGGTGGCTACACCTTC. This sequence encodes CASKRQGLGGYTF.